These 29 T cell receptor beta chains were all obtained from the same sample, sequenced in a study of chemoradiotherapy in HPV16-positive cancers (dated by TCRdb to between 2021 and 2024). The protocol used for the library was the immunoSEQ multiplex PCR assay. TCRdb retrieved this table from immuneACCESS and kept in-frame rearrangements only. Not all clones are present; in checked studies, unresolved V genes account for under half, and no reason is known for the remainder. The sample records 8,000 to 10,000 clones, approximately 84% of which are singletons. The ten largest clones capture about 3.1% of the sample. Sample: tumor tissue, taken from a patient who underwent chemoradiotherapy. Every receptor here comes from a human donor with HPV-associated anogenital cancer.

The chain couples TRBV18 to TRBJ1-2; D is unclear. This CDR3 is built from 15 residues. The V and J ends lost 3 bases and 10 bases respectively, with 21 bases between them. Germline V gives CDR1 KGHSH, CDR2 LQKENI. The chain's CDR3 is CASSPRYRESSFYTF. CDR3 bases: TGTGCCAGCTCACCCAGGTACCGGGAAAGCTCATTCTACACCTTC.

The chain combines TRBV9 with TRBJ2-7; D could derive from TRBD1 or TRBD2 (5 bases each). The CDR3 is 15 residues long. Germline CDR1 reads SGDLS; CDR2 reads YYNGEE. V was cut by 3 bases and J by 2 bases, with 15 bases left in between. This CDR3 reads CASSDRDGWTYEQYF. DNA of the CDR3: TGTGCCAGCAGCGACCGGGACGGTTGGACCTACGAGCAGTACTTC.

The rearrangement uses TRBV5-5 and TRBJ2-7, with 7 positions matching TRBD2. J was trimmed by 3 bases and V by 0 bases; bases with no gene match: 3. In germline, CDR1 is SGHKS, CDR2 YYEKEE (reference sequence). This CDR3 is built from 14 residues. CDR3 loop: CASSLGGSGYEQYF. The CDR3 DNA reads TGTGCCAGCAGCTTGGGCGGGAGCGGCTACGAGCAGTACTTC.

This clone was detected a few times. CDR3 loop: CASSQNLGSTNTEAFF. The CDR3, as DNA: TGCGCCAGCAGCCAAAACCTCGGGTCTACGAACACTGAAGCTTTCTTT. This chain links TRBV4-1 with TRBJ1-1; D ambiguous. CDR3 length: 16 amino acids. Germline V lookup: CDR1 MGHRA, CDR2 YSYEKL. The V and J ends lost 2 bases and 1 base respectively, with 14 bases between them.

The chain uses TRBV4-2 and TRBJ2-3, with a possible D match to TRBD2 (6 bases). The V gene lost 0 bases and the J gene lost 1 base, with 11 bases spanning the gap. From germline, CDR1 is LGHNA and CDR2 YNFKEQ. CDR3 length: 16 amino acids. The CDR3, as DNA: TGTGCCAGCAGCCAAGATAACCCTAGCGGCACAGATACGCAGTATTTT. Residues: CASSQDNPSGTDTQYF.

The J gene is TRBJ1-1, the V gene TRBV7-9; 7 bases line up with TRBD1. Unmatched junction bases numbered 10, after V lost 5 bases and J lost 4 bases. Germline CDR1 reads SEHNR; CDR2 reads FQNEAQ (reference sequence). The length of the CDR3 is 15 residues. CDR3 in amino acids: CASSPQQGRGTEAFF. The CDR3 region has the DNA TGTGCCAGCAGCCCCCAACAGGGGAGGGGCACTGAAGCTTTCTTT.

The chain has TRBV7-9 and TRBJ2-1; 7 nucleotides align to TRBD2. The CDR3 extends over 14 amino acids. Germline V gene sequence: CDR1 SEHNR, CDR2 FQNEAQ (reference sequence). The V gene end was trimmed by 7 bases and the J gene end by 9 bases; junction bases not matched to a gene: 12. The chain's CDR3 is CASTWDWRESEQFF. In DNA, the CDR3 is TGTGCCAGCACCTGGGATTGGCGGGAGAGTGAGCAGTTCTTC.

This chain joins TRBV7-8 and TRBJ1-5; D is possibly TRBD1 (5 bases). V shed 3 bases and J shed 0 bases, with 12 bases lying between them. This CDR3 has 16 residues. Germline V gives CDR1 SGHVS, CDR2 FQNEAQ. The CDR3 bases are TGTGCCAGCAGCTTTTGGACACTTTATAGCAATCAGCCCCAGCATTTT. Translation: CASSFWTLYSNQPQHF.

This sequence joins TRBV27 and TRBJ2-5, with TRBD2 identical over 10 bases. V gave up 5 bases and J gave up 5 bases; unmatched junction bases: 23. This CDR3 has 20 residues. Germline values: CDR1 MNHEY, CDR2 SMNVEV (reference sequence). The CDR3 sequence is CASSPPLATSGSHSVETQYF. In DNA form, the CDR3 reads TGTGCCAGCAGTCCACCTTTAGCGACTAGCGGGTCCCATTCGGTGGAGACCCAGTACTTC.

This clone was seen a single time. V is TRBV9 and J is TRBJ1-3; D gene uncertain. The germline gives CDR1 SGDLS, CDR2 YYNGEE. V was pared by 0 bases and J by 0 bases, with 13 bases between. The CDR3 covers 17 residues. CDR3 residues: CASSVAPGQLSGNTIYF. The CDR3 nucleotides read TGTGCCAGCAGCGTAGCCCCGGGCCAACTCTCTGGAAACACCATATATTTT.

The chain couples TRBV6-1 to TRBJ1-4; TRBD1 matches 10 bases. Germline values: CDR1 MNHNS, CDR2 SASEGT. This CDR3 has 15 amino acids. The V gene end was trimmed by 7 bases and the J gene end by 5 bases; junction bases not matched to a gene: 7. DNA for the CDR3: TGTGCCAGCAACAAGGGGGACAGGGGAAATGAAAAACTGTTTTTT. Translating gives CASNKGDRGNEKLFF.

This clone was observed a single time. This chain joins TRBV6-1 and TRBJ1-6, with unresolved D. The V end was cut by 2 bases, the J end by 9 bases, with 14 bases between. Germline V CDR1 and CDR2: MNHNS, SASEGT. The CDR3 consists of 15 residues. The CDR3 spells CASSEYTPSRSPLHF. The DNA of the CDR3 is TGTGCCAGCAGTGAATATACGCCCTCCCGTTCACCCCTCCACTTT.

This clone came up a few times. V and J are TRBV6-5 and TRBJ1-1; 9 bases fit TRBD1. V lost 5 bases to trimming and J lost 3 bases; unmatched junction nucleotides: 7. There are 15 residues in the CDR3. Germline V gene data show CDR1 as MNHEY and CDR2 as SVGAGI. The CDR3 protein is CASSTTYRGHTEAFF. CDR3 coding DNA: TGTGCCAGCAGTACAACTTACAGGGGGCACACTGAAGCTTTCTTT.

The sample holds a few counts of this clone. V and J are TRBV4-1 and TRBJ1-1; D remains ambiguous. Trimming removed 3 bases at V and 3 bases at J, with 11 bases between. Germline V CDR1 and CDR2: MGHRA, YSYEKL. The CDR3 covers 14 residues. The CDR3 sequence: CASSQQIGDTEAFF. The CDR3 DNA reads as TGCGCCAGCAGCCAGCAAATTGGGGACACTGAAGCTTTCTTT.

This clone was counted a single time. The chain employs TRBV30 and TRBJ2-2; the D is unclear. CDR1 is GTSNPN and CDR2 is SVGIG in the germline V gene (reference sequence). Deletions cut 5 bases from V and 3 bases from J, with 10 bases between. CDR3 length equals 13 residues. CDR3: CAWRAFYTGELFF. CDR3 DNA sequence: TGTGCCTGGCGGGCTTTTTACACCGGGGAGCTGTTTTTT.

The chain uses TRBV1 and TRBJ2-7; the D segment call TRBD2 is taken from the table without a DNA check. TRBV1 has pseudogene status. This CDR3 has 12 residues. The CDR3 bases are TGCACCAGCAGCCTAAATTCCTACGAGCAGTACTTC. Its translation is CTSSLNSYEQYF.

The CDR3 region has the DNA TGTGCCAGCAGCACGACAGGGTTCCGCCACCAACTCACAGATACGCAGTATTTT. Translated, it gives CASSTTGFRHQLTDTQYF. The rearrangement links TRBV14 to TRBJ2-3; 7 nucleotides match TRBD1. The CDR3 consists of 18 residues. Germline V gene lookup returns CDR1 SGHDN and CDR2 FVKESK. V lost 5 bases and J lost 2; bases outside the gene matches: 16.

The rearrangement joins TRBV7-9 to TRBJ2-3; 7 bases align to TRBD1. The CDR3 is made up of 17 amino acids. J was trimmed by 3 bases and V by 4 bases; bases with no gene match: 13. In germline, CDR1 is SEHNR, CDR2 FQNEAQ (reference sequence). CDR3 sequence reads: CASSSAMRGLETDTQYF. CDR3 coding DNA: TGTGCCAGCAGCTCAGCGATGAGGGGGCTAGAGACAGATACGCAGTATTTT.

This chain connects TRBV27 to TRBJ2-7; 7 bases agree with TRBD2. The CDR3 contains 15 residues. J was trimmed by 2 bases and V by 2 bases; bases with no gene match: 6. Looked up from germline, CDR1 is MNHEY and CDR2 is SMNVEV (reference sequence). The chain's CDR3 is CASSLTGGWTYEQYF. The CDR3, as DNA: TGTGCCAGCAGTTTAACCGGGGGGTGGACCTACGAGCAGTACTTC.

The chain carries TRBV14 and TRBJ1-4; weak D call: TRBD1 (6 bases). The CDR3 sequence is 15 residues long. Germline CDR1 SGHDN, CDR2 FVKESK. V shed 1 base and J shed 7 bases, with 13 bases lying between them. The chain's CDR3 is CASSQVGAIGEKLFF. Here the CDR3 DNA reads TGTGCCAGCAGCCAAGTGGGGGCAATCGGTGAAAAACTGTTTTTT.

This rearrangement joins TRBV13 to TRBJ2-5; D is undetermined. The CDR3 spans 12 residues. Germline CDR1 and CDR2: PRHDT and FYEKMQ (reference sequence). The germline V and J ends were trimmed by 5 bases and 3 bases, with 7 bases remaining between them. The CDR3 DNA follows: TGTGCCAGCAGCGGCCAGGAAGAGACCCAGTACTTC. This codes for CASSGQEETQYF. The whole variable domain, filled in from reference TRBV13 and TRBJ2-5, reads AAGVIQSPRHLIKEKRETATLKCYPIPRHDTVYWYQQGPGQDPQFLISFYEKMQSDKGSIPDRFSAQQFSDYHSELNMSSLELGDSALYFCASSGQEETQYFGPGTRLLVL.

The CDR3 nucleotides are TGTGCCAGCATCAGGGGGGAGGGCCAGCCAGATACGCAGTATTTT. Protein: CASIRGEGQPDTQYF. The chain couples TRBV6-1 to TRBJ2-3; D may match TRBD1 or TRBD2 (7 bases each). CDR3 length: 15 amino acids. CDR1 is MNHNS and CDR2 is SASEGT in the germline V gene. Trimming pared 7 bases from V and 4 bases from J, leaving 18 bases between.

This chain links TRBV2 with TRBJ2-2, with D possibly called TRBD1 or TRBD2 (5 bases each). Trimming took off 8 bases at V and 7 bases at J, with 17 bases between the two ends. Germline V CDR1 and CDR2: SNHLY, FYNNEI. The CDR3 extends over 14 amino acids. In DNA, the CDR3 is TGTGCCAGCGTCCGGGACGGACAATTCGGGGAGCTGTTTTTT. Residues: CASVRDGQFGELFF.

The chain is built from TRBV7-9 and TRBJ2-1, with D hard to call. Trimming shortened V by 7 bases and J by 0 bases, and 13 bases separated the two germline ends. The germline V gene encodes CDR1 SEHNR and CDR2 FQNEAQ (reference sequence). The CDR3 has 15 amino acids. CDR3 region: CASTPGSSSYNEQFF. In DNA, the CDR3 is TGTGCCAGCACCCCGGGTTCCAGCTCCTACAATGAGCAGTTCTTC.

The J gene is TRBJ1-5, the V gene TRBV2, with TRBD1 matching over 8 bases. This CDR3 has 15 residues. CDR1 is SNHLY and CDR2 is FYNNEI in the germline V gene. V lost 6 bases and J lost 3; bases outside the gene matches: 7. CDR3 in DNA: TGTGCCAGCAGGGGACAGGCGACACACAATCAGCCCCAGCATTTT. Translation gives CASRGQATHNQPQHF.

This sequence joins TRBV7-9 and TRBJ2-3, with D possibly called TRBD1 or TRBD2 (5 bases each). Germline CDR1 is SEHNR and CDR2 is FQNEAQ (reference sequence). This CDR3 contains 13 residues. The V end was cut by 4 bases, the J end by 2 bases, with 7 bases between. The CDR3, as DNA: TGTGCCAGCAGCTCCGGGACCACAGATACGCAGTATTTT. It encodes CASSSGTTDTQYF.

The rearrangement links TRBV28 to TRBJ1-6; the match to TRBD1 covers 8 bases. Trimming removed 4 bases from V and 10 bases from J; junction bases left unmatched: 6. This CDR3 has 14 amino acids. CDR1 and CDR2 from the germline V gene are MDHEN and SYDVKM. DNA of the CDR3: TGTGCCAGCAGTTCGACAGGGGCGAGGTCACCCCTCCACTTT. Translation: CASSSTGARSPLHF.

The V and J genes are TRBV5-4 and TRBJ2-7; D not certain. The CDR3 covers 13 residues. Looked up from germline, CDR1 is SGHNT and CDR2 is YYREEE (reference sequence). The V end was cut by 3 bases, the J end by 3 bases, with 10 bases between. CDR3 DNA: TGTGCCAGCAGCTCCGGCCCCGACTACGAGCAGTACTTC. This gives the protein CASSSGPDYEQYF.

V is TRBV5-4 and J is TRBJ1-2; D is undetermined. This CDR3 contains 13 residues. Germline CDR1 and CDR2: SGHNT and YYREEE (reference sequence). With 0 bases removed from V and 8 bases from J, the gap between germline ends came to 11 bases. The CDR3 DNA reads TGTGCCAGCAGCTTGGTTCGGGAGCGGGGCTACACCTTC. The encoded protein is CASSLVRERGYTF.